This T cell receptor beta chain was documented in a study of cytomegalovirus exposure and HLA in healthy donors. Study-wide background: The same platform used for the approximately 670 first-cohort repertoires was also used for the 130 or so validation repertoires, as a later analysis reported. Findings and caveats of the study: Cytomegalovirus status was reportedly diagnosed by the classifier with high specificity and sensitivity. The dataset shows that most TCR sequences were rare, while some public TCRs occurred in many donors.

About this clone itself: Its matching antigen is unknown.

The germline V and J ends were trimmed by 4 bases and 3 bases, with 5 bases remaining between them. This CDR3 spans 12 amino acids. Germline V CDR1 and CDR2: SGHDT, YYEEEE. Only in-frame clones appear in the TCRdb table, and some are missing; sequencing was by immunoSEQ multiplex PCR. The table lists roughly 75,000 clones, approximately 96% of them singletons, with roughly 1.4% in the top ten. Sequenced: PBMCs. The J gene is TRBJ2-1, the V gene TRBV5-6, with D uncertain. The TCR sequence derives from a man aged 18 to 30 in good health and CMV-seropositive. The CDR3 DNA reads TGTGCCAGCAGCCGCGACTACAATGAGCAGTTCTTC. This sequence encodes CASSRDYNEQFF.